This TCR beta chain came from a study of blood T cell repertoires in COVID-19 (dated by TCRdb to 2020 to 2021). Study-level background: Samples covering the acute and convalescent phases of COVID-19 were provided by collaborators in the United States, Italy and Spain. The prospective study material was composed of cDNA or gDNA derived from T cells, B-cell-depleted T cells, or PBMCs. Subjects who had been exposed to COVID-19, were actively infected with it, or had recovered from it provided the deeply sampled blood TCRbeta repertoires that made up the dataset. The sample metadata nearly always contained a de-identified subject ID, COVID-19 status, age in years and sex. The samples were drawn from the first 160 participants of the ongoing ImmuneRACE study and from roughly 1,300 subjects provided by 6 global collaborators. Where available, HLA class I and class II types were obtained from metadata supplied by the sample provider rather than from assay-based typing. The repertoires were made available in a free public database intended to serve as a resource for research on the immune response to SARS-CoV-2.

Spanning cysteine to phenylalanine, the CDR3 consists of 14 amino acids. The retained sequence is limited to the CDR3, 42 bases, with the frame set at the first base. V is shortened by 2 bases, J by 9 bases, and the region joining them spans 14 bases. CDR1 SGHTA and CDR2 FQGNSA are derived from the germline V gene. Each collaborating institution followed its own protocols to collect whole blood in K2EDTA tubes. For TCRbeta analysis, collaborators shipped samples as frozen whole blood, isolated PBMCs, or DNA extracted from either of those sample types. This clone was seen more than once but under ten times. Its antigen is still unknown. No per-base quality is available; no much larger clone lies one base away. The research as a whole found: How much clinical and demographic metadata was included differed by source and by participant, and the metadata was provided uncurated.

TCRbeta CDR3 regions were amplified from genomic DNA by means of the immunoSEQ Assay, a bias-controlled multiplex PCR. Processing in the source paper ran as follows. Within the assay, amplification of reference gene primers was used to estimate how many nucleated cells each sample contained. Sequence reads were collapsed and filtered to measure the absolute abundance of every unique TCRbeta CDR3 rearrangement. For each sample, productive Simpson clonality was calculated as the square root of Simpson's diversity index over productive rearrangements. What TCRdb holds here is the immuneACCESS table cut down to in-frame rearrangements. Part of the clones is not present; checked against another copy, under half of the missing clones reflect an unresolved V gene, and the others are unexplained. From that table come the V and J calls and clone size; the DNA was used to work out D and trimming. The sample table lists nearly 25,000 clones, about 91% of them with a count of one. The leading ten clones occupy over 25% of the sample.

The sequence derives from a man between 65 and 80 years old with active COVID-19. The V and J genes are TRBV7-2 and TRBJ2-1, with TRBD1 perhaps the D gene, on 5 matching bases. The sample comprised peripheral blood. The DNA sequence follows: TGTGCCAGCAGCTTACTAGAACAGGCTCGTGAGCAGTTCTTC. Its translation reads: CASSLLEQAREQFF.